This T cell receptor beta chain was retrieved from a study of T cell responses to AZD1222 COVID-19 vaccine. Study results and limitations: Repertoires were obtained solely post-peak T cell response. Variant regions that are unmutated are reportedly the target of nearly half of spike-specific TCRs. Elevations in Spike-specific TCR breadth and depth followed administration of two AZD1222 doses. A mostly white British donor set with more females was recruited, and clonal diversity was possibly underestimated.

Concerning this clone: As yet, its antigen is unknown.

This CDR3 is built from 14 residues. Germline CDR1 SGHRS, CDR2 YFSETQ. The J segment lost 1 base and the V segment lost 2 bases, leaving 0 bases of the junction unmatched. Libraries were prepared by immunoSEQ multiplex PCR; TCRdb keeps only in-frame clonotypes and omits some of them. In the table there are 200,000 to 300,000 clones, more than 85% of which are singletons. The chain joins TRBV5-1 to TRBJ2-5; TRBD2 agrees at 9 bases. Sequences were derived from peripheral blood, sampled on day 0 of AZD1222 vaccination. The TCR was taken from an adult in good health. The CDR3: CASSLLAGQETQYF. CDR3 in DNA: TGCGCCAGCAGCTTACTAGCGGGCCAAGAGACCCAGTACTTC.